The clone carrying this T cell receptor beta chain was counted between two and nine times. Its target is unknown. The record originates from a study of cytomegalovirus exposure and HLA in healthy donors. Study context: From donors who were HLA-typed, an early data release held 80 million to 85 million unique TCRs.

PCR was performed using 60 Vbeta and 13 Jbeta primers. TCRdb keeps only in-frame clones here, not all; method: immunoSEQ multiplex PCR. The table has 60,000 or so clones, more than 70% seen once. The CDR3 runs to 13 residues. Trimming cost V 6 bases and J 8 bases; bases outside gene matches: 7. Looked up from germline, CDR1 is SGHNT and CDR2 is YENEEA. Overall study findings and caveats: Most TCR sequences were uncommon, yet certain public TCRs appeared in many donors. Presence/absence comparisons presumed near-even sequencing depth among donors.

The receptor was isolated from a man younger than 40 in good health and CMV-seropositive. The source material was PBMCs. The V gene is TRBV11-3, the J gene TRBJ2-1, with 7 bases identical to TRBD2. The DNA of the CDR3 is TGTGCCAGCAGTGGACTAGGTCGGTATGAGCAGTTCTTC. Translating it yields CASSGLGRYEQFF.